A selection of T cell receptor beta chains follows, all from one sample in a study of T-cell reconstitution after alpha-beta-depleted transplantation in children. TCRdb processed the PCR reads anew with MiXCR; each CDR3 protein has one entry. The table has approximately 500,000 distinct CDR3 sequences, 10% to 13% seen once. Sequencing was performed on PBMCs, taken before TCRalphabeta/CD19-depleted stem cell transplant. The receptors shown here come from a child aged 2 to 9 with inherited bone marrow failure, due to receive a stem cell transplant. Both conserved end residues are trimmed from each CDR3. The order of the fields is J gene, V gene, CDR3 protein.

TRBJ2-7 TRBV4-2 ASSSGSPGSYEQY
TRBJ2-5 TRBV20-1 SARARTQY
TRBJ2-7 TRBV10-3 AISESVGTSDSYEQY
TRBJ1-2 TRBV29-1 SGGDRALYGYT
TRBJ2-2 TRBV10-3 ATKPGLVNTGELF
TRBJ2-4 TRBV29-1 SVELAKNIQY
TRBJ2-3 TRBV4-3 ASSQRSNGDTQY
TRBJ1-2 TRBV19 ASSISGWQGGYT
TRBJ1-1 TRBV7-9 ASILVGGLTEAF
TRBJ2-1 TRBV20-1 SATPQGPYNEQF
TRBJ2-7 TRBV27 ASSLAQGGHEQY
TRBJ2-7 TRBV19 ASSIAGGREQY
TRBJ2-3 TRBV20-1 SARGSTYTDTQY
TRBJ2-1 TRBV27 ASSRQDIPVNEQF
TRBJ2-7 TRBV28 ASWEAGSYEQY
TRBJ2-7 TRBV5-1 ASSRQGFEDEQY
TRBJ2-2 TRBV4-1 ASSPGLAGYTGELF
TRBJ1-3 TRBV20-1 SARPRTAVLGNTIY
TRBJ2-1 TRBV7-9 ASSAALASGRNEQF
TRBJ1-1 TRBV25-1 ASSALGTPINTEAF
TRBJ2-7 TRBV6-5 ASSYESGSYEQY
TRBJ2-2 TRBV12-3/TRBV12-4 ASSPGVGAGELF
TRBJ1-1 TRBV25-1 ASSNHAGVNTEAF
TRBJ2-7 TRBV12-3/TRBV12-4 ASSPQPGTTYEQY
TRBJ2-1 TRBV20-1 SAEDGTSGYNEQF
TRBJ2-1 TRBV10-2 ASRPGPRGHEQF
TRBJ2-5 TRBV5-1 ASSRGDRAGETQY
TRBJ2-3 TRBV5-5 ASSSLGLAGVTDTQY
TRBJ2-3 TRBV4-3 ASSQGSMSTDTQY
TRBJ2-5 TRBV29-1 SVVLQGVGETQY
TRBJ2-1 TRBV3-1 ASSQTTPYNEQF
TRBJ2-7 TRBV28 ASSLSGTVYEQY
TRBJ2-3 TRBV28 ASSLFRLDTQY
TRBJ1-2 TRBV20-1 SGRGNYGYT
TRBJ2-3 TRBV5-1 ASNLAGGPVTDTQY
TRBJ2-7 TRBV21-1 ASSKPGKNAYEQY
TRBJ2-7 TRBV27 ASSLNPRRIYEQY
TRBJ1-4 TRBV29-1 SAPRDRSIFEKLF
TRBJ2-5 TRBV7-2 ASSLFPGSGGWETQY
TRBJ2-2 TRBV6-1 VLGTDNTGELF
TRBJ2-7 TRBV4-3 ASSQVFGGEGEQY
TRBJ2-1 TRBV29-1 SGRGGGNNEQF
TRBJ2-2 TRBV5-1 ASSLGWDIPGELF
TRBJ2-1 TRBV5-1 ASSLGGGSSYNEQF
TRBJ2-3 TRBV7-9 ASSPGRWRDTQY
TRBJ2-4 TRBV4-3 ASSQDPGQGFNIQY